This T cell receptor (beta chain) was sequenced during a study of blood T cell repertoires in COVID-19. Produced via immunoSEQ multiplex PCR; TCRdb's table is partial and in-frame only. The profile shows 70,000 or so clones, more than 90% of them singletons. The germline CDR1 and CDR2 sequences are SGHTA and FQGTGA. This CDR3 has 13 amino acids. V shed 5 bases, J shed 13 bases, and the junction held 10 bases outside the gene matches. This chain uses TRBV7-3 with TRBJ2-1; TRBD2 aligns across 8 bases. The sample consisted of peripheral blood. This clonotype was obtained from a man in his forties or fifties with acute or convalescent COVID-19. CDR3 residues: CASSRGLVGTQFF. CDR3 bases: TGTGCCAGCAGCCGGGGACTAGTGGGGACTCAGTTCTTC.